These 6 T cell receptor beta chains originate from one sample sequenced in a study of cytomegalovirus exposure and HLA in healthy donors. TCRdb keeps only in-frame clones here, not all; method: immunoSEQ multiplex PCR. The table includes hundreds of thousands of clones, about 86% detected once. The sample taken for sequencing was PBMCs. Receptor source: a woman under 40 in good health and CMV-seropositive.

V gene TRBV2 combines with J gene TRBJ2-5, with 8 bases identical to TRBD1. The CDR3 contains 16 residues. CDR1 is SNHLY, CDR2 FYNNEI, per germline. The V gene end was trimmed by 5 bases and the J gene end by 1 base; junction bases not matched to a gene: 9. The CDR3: CASSTSNTGGQETQYF. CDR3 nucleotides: TGTGCCAGCAGTACGAGCAACACAGGGGGCCAAGAGACCCAGTACTTC.

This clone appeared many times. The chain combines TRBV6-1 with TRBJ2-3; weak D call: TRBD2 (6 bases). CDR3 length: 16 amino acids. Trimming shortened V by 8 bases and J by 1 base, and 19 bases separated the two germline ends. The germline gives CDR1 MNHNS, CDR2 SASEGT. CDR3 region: CASGKASGGGTDTQYF. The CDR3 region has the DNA TGTGCCAGCGGTAAAGCGTCAGGAGGGGGCACAGATACGCAGTATTTT.

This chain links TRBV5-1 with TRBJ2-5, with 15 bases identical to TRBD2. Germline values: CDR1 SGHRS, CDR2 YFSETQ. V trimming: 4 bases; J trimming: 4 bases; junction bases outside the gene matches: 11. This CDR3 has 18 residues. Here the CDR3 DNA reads TGCGCCAGCAGCGGCGGGACTAGCGGGAGGCGGACTAGAGAGACCCAGTACTTC. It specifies CASSGGTSGRRTRETQYF.

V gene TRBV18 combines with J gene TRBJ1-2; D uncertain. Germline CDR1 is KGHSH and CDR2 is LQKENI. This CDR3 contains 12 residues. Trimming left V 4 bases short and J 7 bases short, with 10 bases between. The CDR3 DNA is TGTGCCAGCTCACAGCCTCCGGGTGGCTACACCTTC. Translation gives CASSQPPGGYTF.

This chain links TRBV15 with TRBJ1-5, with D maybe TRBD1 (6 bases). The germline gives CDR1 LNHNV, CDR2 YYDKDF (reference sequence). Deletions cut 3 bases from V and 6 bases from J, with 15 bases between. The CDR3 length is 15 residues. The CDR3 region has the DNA TGTGCCACCAGCAGTCCGAACAGGGTTACTCAGCCCCAGCATTTT. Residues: CATSSPNRVTQPQHF.

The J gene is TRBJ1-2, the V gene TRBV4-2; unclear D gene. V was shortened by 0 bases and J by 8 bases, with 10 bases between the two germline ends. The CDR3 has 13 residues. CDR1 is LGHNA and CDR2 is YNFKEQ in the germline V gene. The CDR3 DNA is TGTGCCAGCAGCCAAGATGGGAGACTCGGCTACACCTTC. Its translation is CASSQDGRLGYTF.